Following are 19 T cell receptor beta chains from one sample sequenced in a study of shared clonotypes between healthy human individuals. Here immunoSEQ multiplex PCR was the method, and the copy in TCRdb shows in-frame clones only, minus some. Counted here are roughly 2.5 million clones, 90% to 95% occurring once; the ten biggest clones make up over 0.12%. Sequencing was carried out using naive CD4+ T cells sorted from blood. Subset of the sample: CD45RA+ positively selected. These receptors were taken from a young man in good health.

CDR3 sequence (DNA): TGTGCCAGCTCCCTACTCGGACTGGGTGAAAAACTGTTTTTT. Amino acid sequence: CASSLLGLGEKLFF. The chain employs TRBV18 and TRBJ1-4; D remains ambiguous. The length of the CDR3 is 14 residues. Per germline, CDR1 KGHSH and CDR2 LQKENI. V lost 6 bases and J 7 bases, leaving 15 bases between the germline ends.

Written as DNA, the CDR3 is TGTGCCAGTAGTCCGGCAGGGTCCTTGCACTATGGCTACACCTTC. This translates into CASSPAGSLHYGYTF. This chain connects TRBV19 to TRBJ1-2, with a tentative D call TRBD1 (5 bases). Trimming left V 5 bases short and J 3 bases short, with 16 bases between. Germline V CDR1 and CDR2: LNHDA, SQIVND (reference sequence). This CDR3 is 15 amino acids long.

The chain employs TRBV11-2 and TRBJ1-1; 7 bases are a match to TRBD1. Looked up from germline, CDR1 is SGHAT and CDR2 is FQNNGV. V trimming: 5 bases; J trimming: 6 bases; junction bases outside the gene matches: 9. The CDR3 consists of 14 residues. The CDR3 nucleotides are TGTGCCAGCAGCCTACGACCAGGGGGTGCTGAAGCTTTCTTT. It specifies CASSLRPGGAEAFF.

This sequence joins TRBV7-2 and TRBJ2-1, with a tentative D call TRBD2 (5 bases). CDR1 is SGHTA and CDR2 is FQGNSA in the germline V gene. Trimming left V 2 bases short and J 4 bases short, with 15 bases between. This CDR3 region has 16 residues. This chain's CDR3 is CASSLLTGTVYNEQFF. CDR3 nucleotide sequence: TGTGCCAGCAGCTTACTTACGGGAACCGTTTACAATGAGCAGTTCTTC.

This sequence joins TRBV14 and TRBJ2-3, with D unclear. V gave up 1 base and J gave up 8 bases, with 7 bases separating them. Germline lookup yields CDR1 SGHDN and CDR2 FVKESK. The CDR3 runs 12 residues. The CDR3 loop reads CASSQGLGTQYF. CDR3 in DNA: TGTGCCAGCAGCCAAGGTCTCGGTACGCAGTATTTT. The complete variable domain, with remaining parts taken from reference TRBV14 and TRBJ2-3, reads EAGVTQFPSHSVIEKGQTVTLRCDPISGHDNLYWYRRVMGKEIKFLLHFVKESKQDESGMPNNRFLAERTGGTYSTLKVQPAELEDSGVYFCASSQGLGTQYFGPGTRLTVL.

The chain couples TRBV7-9 to TRBJ2-7, with a tentative D call TRBD1 (6 bases). The CDR3 is 13 amino acids. Germline V gene lookup returns CDR1 SEHNR and CDR2 FQNEAQ (reference sequence). V was clipped by 4 bases and J by 6 bases, with 13 bases between them. CDR3 protein: CASSSSDSGEQYF. In DNA form, the CDR3 reads TGTGCCAGCAGCTCTTCGGACAGTGGCGAGCAGTACTTC. Full variable domain (outside the CDR3, taken from reference TRBV7-9 and TRBJ2-7): DTGVSQNPRHKITKRGQNVTFRCDPISEHNRLYWYRQTLGQGPEFLTYFQNEAQLEKSRLLSDRFSAERPKGSFSTLEIQRTEQGDSAMYLCASSSSDSGEQYFGPGTRLTVT.

This chain joins TRBV7-2 and TRBJ2-7; the match to TRBD2 covers 7 bases. With V trimmed by 5 bases and J by 0 bases, 7 bases remained unmatched. The CDR3 is made up of 15 amino acids. Germline CDR1 and CDR2: SGHTA and FQGNSA. CDR3 amino acids: CASSPQGGSSYEQYF. The CDR3 nucleotides read TGTGCCAGCAGCCCCCAGGGCGGGAGCTCCTACGAGCAGTACTTC.

This rearrangement joins TRBV9 to TRBJ2-3; TRBD2 matches 9 bases. CDR3 length: 14 residues. Germline trimming cut 6 bases from V and 2 bases from J; bases unmatched to any gene: 4. CDR1 and CDR2 (germline): SGDLS, YYNGEE. CDR3 bases: TGTGCCAGCAAAGCGGGGGGTCTCACAGATACGCAGTATTTT. Amino acids: CASKAGGLTDTQYF.

The J gene is TRBJ1-6, the V gene TRBV29-1, with D maybe TRBD1 (6 bases). The CDR3 runs 14 residues. CDR1 is SQVTM, CDR2 ANQGSEA, per germline. V lost 5 bases and J 7 bases, leaving 15 bases between the germline ends. The CDR3 is CSVLAGTKNSPLHF. CDR3 DNA sequence: TGCAGCGTTCTAGCAGGGACAAAAAATTCACCCCTCCACTTT.

The chain couples TRBV5-8 to TRBJ2-7, with 8 bases fitting TRBD1. CDR1 and CDR2 from the germline V gene are SGHTS and YDEGEE. The CDR3 is 15 amino acids. Unmatched junction bases numbered 9, after V lost 4 bases and J lost 3 bases. CDR3 bases: TGTGCCAGCAGCCTGCCCGGGACAGGAAACTACGAGCAGTACTTC. This translates into CASSLPGTGNYEQYF.

The chain carries TRBV19 and TRBJ2-7, with 14 nucleotides matching TRBD2. This CDR3 is built from 14 residues. The germline V gene has CDR1 LNHDA and CDR2 SQIVND (reference sequence). After removal of 3 bases from V and 5 bases from J, the junction contained 0 bases not matched to a gene. In nucleotides, the CDR3 is TGTGCCAGTAGTATGGGACTAGCGGGGGACGAGCAGTACTTC. The encoded protein is CASSMGLAGDEQYF.

J is TRBJ1-1 and V is TRBV6-5, with D uncertain. The CDR3 extends over 15 amino acids. Per germline, CDR1 MNHEY and CDR2 SVGAGI. Trimming stripped 6 bases from V and 5 bases from J, with 19 bases between. CDR3 residues: CASRLLVKGGTEAFF. As DNA, the CDR3 is TGTGCCAGCAGACTCCTGGTTAAGGGCGGAACTGAAGCTTTCTTT.

Only one count was recorded for this clone. The chain recombines TRBV5-4 with TRBJ2-1; D may be TRBD2 (6 bases). V lost 2 bases, J lost 6 bases, and 15 bases lay in between. There are 15 residues in the CDR3. Germline CDR1 and CDR2: SGHNT and YYREEE (reference sequence). The CDR3 here is CASSFTGDRGNEQFF. CDR3 nucleotides: TGTGCCAGCAGCTTTACGGGAGATCGTGGCAATGAGCAGTTCTTC.

The gene calls are TRBV2 and TRBJ1-5, with D uncertain. This CDR3 spans 18 amino acids. Germline loops: CDR1 SNHLY, CDR2 FYNNEI. Trimming shortened V by 5 bases and J by 2 bases, and 22 bases separated the two germline ends. The CDR3 DNA reads TGTGCCAGCAGTCTACTAAGGCGACCCCGTGAGGGCAATCAGCCCCAGCATTTT. Protein: CASSLLRRPREGNQPQHF. The whole variable domain, filled in from reference TRBV2 and TRBJ1-5, reads EPEVTQTPSHQVTQMGQEVILRCVPISNHLYFYWYRQILGQKVEFLVSFYNNEISEKSEIFDDQFSVERPDGSNFTLKIRSTKLEDSAMYFCASSLLRRPREGNQPQHFGDGTRLSIL.

The chain recombines TRBV9 with TRBJ2-3; D unclear. V shed 5 bases and J shed 2 bases, with 18 bases lying between them. CDR1 SGDLS and CDR2 YYNGEE come from the germline V gene. The CDR3 contains 16 residues. This chain's CDR3 is CASSTGLIVATDTQYF. In DNA, the CDR3 is TGTGCCAGCAGTACGGGCCTCATCGTTGCCACAGATACGCAGTATTTT.

The chain links TRBV5-1 to TRBJ2-7, with D unresolved. V was pared by 2 bases and J by 5 bases, with 8 bases between. Per the germline V gene, CDR1 is SGHRS and CDR2 is YFSETQ. CDR3 length: 12 amino acids. The CDR3 sequence is CASSLKGDEQYF. The CDR3 DNA reads TGCGCCAGCAGCTTAAAGGGTGACGAGCAGTACTTC.

A few counts support this clone. The chain combines TRBV6-1 with TRBJ1-5; no clear D gene. The V gene's germline CDR1 is MNHNS and CDR2 SASEGT. Deletions cut 4 bases from V and 3 bases from J, with 7 bases between. The CDR3 runs 13 residues. The CDR3: CASSGGYNQPQHF. The CDR3 bases are TGTGCCAGCAGTGGTGGCTACAATCAGCCCCAGCATTTT.

Notes on this clone: This CDR3 is also generated by other DNA sequences in the sample. The J gene is TRBJ2-3, the V gene TRBV10-1, with D perhaps matching TRBD1 or TRBD2 (5 bases each). Germline CDR1 and CDR2: WNHNN and SYGVQD (reference sequence). This CDR3 has 13 residues. V lost 5 bases, J lost 0 bases, and 6 bases lay in between. The CDR3 region has the DNA TGCGCCAGCAGTAGGGACAGCACAGATACGCAGTATTTT. Its translation: CASSRDSTDTQYF.

The V and J genes are TRBV6-6 and TRBJ1-2; no reliable D call. CDR1 is MNHNY, CDR2 SVGAGI, per germline (reference sequence). This CDR3 region has 15 residues. The germline V and J ends were trimmed by 7 bases and 2 bases, with 17 bases remaining between them. The CDR3 DNA follows: TGTGCCAGCACTGAGGACTCGGCGGGCAACTATGGCTACACCTTC. Translating gives CASTEDSAGNYGYTF.